The source of this T cell receptor (beta chain) is a study of beta chain features in type 1 diabetes. With regard to this clone: Its specificity is not known. This sample also contains other DNA sequences that code for the same CDR3.

V gave up 4 bases and J gave up 2 bases; unmatched junction bases: 9. Germline CDR1 is SGDLS and CDR2 is YYNGEE. CDR3 length: 16 amino acids. Study results and caveats: It was possible that PCR favored shorter templates, equally so in patients and controls. Lower insertion and higher deletion counts appeared at VDJ junctions in type 1 diabetes patients.

Since all of the isolated RNA was reverse transcribed, expressed TCRB transcripts were what got sequenced. Clones were sequenced by immunoSEQ multiplex PCR, and TCRdb holds only the in-frame ones, with some missing. The table has over 500,000 clones, about a sixth seen once. The specimen was naive CD4+ T cells from blood. This sequence originates from a man aged 18 to 35 in good health. The chain couples TRBV9 to TRBJ2-1, with 7 nucleotides matching TRBD2. CDR3 in amino acids: CASSPLPGGPYNEQFF. CDR3 nucleotides: TGTGCCAGCAGCCCCCTACCGGGAGGACCCTACAATGAGCAGTTCTTC.